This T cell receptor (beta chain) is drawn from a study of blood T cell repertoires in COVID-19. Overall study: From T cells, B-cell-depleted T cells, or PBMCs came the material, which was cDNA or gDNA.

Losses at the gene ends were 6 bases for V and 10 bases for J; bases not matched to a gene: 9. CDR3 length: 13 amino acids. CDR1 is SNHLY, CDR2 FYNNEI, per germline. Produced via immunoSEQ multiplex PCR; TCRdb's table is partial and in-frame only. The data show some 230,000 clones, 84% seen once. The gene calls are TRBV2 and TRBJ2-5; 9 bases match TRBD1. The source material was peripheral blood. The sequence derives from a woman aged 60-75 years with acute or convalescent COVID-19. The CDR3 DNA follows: TGTGCCAGCAGAGGGACAGGGCCCCTCGACCAGTACTTC. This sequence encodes CASRGTGPLDQYF.